A single sample gave rise to the 8 T cell receptor beta chains below, sequenced in a study of beta chain features in type 1 diabetes. Study-wide results and limits: Significant though moderate, a shortening of TCRB CDR3s appeared in all four CD4+ subsets of Type 1 diabetes patients.

Expressed TCRB transcripts were sequenced because the isolated RNA had all been reverse transcribed beforehand. Data came from immunoSEQ multiplex PCR; TCRdb stores just in-frame clones and leaves some out. This sample has fewer than 450,000 clones; 13% occur once, and the top ten carry around 0.016%. For these TCRs, the target antigens are not known. The sequencing input was naive CD4+ T cells from blood. The receptors here all came from a woman aged 18 to 35 with type 1 diabetes.

The chain joins TRBV7-2 to TRBJ2-7; 14 positions agree with TRBD2. Germline CDR1 SGHTA, CDR2 FQGNSA. With 5 bases clipped from V and 2 bases from J, the junction kept 2 bases outside the gene matches. The CDR3 runs 15 residues. The CDR3 DNA sequence: TGTGCCAGCAGCAAGGGACTAGCGGGAGCCTACGAGCAGTACTTC. This sequence encodes CASSKGLAGAYEQYF. Drawing the rest from reference TRBV7-2 and TRBJ2-7, the complete variable domain is GAGVSQSPSNKVTEKGKDVELRCDPISGHTALYWYRQSLGQGLEFLIYFQGNSAPDKSGLPSDRFSAERTGGSVSTLTIQRTQQEDSAVYLCASSKGLAGAYEQYFGPGTRLTVT.

The sample holds a few counts of this clone. This chain joins TRBV30 and TRBJ2-1; maybe TRBD2 (6 bases). Trimming shortened V by 2 bases and J by 15 bases, and 20 bases separated the two germline ends. The germline V gene encodes CDR1 GTSNPN and CDR2 SVGIG (reference sequence). CDR3 size: 13 residues. The CDR3 loop is CAWSRAGTRARFF. Written as DNA, the CDR3 is TGTGCCTGGAGTAGAGCGGGTACTAGAGCACGGTTCTTC.

The chain combines TRBV4-2 with TRBJ1-4; 8 positions match TRBD1. J gave up 8 bases and V 3 bases, and 5 bases lay outside the gene matches. The CDR3 has 14 residues. Germline CDR1 reads LGHNA; CDR2 reads YNFKEQ. CDR3 coding DNA: TGTGCCAGCAGCCATGGACAGGGTCGAGAAAAACTGTTTTTT. It codes for CASSHGQGREKLFF.

This clone was counted only a few times. The chain links TRBV6-5 to TRBJ2-1; D uncertain. The CDR3 is made up of 14 amino acids. The V and J ends lost 2 bases and 3 bases respectively, with 8 bases between them. Germline V CDR1 and CDR2: MNHEY, SVGAGI. CDR3 DNA: TGTGCCAGCAGTTACCAGACTCACTACAATGAGCAGTTCTTC. This gives the protein CASSYQTHYNEQFF.

The chain couples TRBV15 to TRBJ2-1; possible D gene TRBD1, 5 bases. This CDR3 is built from 15 residues. Germline V lookup: CDR1 LNHNV, CDR2 YYDKDF (reference sequence). The germline V and J ends were trimmed by 2 bases and 1 base, with 9 bases remaining between them. The CDR3 protein is CATSRPRTSYNEQFF. CDR3 in DNA: TGTGCCACCAGCAGACCCCGGACATCCTACAATGAGCAGTTCTTC.

This rearrangement joins TRBV29-1 to TRBJ1-1, with a possible D match to TRBD1 (6 bases). From germline, CDR1 is SQVTM and CDR2 ANQGSEA. The CDR3 is made up of 15 amino acids. The V end lost 2 bases, the J end lost 1 base, and 14 bases lay between the germline ends. CDR3 residues: CSVESYPTGNTEAFF. The CDR3 DNA sequence: TGCAGCGTTGAAAGCTATCCGACAGGGAACACTGAAGCTTTCTTT.

The CDR3 here is CASSVSGVPGELFF. The CDR3 nucleotides are TGTGCCAGCAGCGTGTCAGGGGTCCCCGGGGAGCTGTTTTTT. The chain employs TRBV9 and TRBJ2-2; a weak D match, TRBD1 (6 bases). The CDR3 spans 14 residues. Germline CDR1 SGDLS, CDR2 YYNGEE. With 2 bases removed from V and 6 bases from J, the gap between germline ends came to 11 bases.

This clone occurred a few times. The gene calls are TRBV6-6 and TRBJ2-7, with TRBD2 matching over 8 bases. The CDR3 loop spans 12 amino acids. CDR1 is MNHNY, CDR2 SVGAGI, per germline (reference sequence). V lost 8 bases and J lost 6; bases outside the gene matches: 6. This chain's CDR3 is CASGGRPFEQYF. The CDR3 coding sequence is TGTGCCAGCGGCGGGAGGCCCTTCGAGCAGTACTTC.